Sequencing of this T cell receptor (beta chain) was carried out in a study of blood T cell repertoires in COVID-19. Study overall: Collection of acute and convalescent COVID-19 samples took place in the United States, Italy and Spain. PBMCs, B-cell-depleted T cells, or T cells were the source of the cDNA or gDNA that made up the material.

Original processing methods: For nucleated cells, counts were estimated from reference gene primer amplification. The table came from immunoSEQ multiplex PCR; TCRdb's copy has only in-frame clones and leaves some out. V and J calls and clone size are given by that table; D and trimming were obtained from the DNA. Among around 220,000 clones listed, approximately 79% were seen once. CDR3 length: 15 residues. Germline CDR1 SGHRS, CDR2 YFSETQ. V lost 4 bases and J lost 2, with 12 bases in between. The chain is built from TRBV5-1 and TRBJ2-2; D is perhaps TRBD1 (7 bases). This TCR was recovered from a woman in her forties with active or convalescent COVID-19. Material for sequencing was peripheral blood. Written as DNA, the CDR3 is TGCGCCAGCAGCGGAGGGACAGCAAACACCGGGGAGCTGTTTTTT. Its protein is CASSGGTANTGELFF.